This TCR beta chain emerged from a study of blood T cell repertoires in COVID-19. Across the whole study: COVID-19 samples, acute and convalescent, were from the United States, Italy and Spain. Nucleic acid was either cDNA or gDNA, and it came from T cells, B-cell-depleted T cells, or PBMCs.

The CDR3 has 14 amino acids. The V gene lost 6 bases and the J gene lost 2 bases, with 13 bases spanning the gap. Germline-derived CDR1 and CDR2 are MNHEY and SVGEGT. In the source study's methods: The authors estimated nucleated cell counts from reference gene primer amplification. TCRdb's table, derived via immunoSEQ multiplex PCR, lists solely in-frame clones and lacks some. V and J calls plus clone size are reproduced from that table; the DNA served to infer D and trimming. Among tens of thousands of clones, around 83% were seen once, and the ten largest hold approximately 5.9%. J is TRBJ1-1 and V is TRBV6-2 or TRBV6-3, with D unresolved. Sequences were obtained from peripheral blood. The receptor was isolated from a human donor in a cohort sampled during active or convalescent COVID-19. CDR3 in DNA: TGTGCCAGCAGCCAGGAGGACGGTAACACTGAAGCTTTCTTT. It encodes CASSQEDGNTEAFF.